This T cell receptor beta chain appears in the sequencing data of a study of T cells in Graves' hyperthyroidism and ophthalmopathy. Researchers took RNA transcripts and amplified the TCR beta CDR3 regions from them. The HTBI set primed first-round TCR CDR3 RT-PCR. MiXCR, applied by TCRdb to the multiplex PCR reads, yields one record per CDR3 protein. The sample has 490,000 or so distinct CDR3 sequences; over 35% are singletons. Uncontrolled infections, other autoimmune diseases, pregnancy or lactation led to exclusion of patients. Study-wide points: Ophthalmopathy, as predicted by the model, came a median 6.5 months after the prediction. Within blood appeared most thyroid clonotypes that had expanded above 0.001. Separation of ophthalmopathy from stable hyperthyroidism was achieved by a 13 V-J model.

Of note for this clonotype: Its target is not known.

CDR1 and CDR2 from the germline V gene are SGHRS and YFSETQ. The CDR3 extends over 12 amino acids. The V end lost 4 bases, the J end lost 7 bases, and 11 bases lay between the germline ends. The J gene is TRBJ2-5, the V gene TRBV5-1, with D tentatively TRBD1 or TRBD2 (5 bases each). The sequence was obtained from an adult woman with Graves' disease, either hyperthyroidism or ophthalmopathy (not recorded which). What was sequenced was peripheral blood or thyroid tissue (not recorded which). The CDR3 coding sequence is TGCGCCAGCAGCCTAGGGGACCCGACCCAGTACTTC. Amino acids: CASSLGDPTQYF.